The rows below give T cell receptor beta chains drawn from one sample of a study of human T cells and chemical hapten exposure. MiXCR, run by TCRdb on the RACE reads, gives a single entry per CDR3 protein. Among 150,000 to 200,000 distinct CDR3 sequences listed, around a quarter were seen once. The source material was whole blood, sampled in connection with sensitization to the hapten diphenylcyclopropenone (DPC). Every receptor here comes from a young woman with alopecia areata. Some clones in this sample may be carry-over from other donors' samples. Both conserved end residues are part of each CDR3. Fields, in order: CDR3 length, clone size, V gene, D gene, J gene, CDR3 DNA, CDR3 protein. A D gene is named only where the DNA matches it firmly. Rows give clone size only sometimes, using once, few, many, or a class for an expanded clone.

11	-	TRBV20-1	TRBD1	TRBJ1-1	TGCAGTGGCAGGGGGTTTCCTGAAGCTTTCTTT	CSGRGFPEAFF
14	few	TRBV4-3	-	TRBJ2-3	TGCGCCAGCAGCCGGGTTGGCGGCACAGATACGCAGTATTTT	CASSRVGGTDTQYF
14	few	TRBV29-1	TRBD2	TRBJ2-3	TGCAGCCTCATCAGCGGGGGGGCAGGAGATACGCAGTATTTT	CSLISGGAGDTQYF
16	many	TRBV9	TRBD1	TRBJ1-1	TGTGCCAGCAGCGTAGGGCAGGGGGCTGGTCGTGCTGAAGCTTTCTTT	CASSVGQGAGRAEAFF
14	many	TRBV6-5	-	TRBJ2-1	TGTGCCAGCACCCGCATCCCCTCCTACAATGAGCAGTTCTTC	CASTRIPSYNEQFF
14	many	TRBV29-1	-	TRBJ2-2	TGCAGCGTTTACACAGGTCGGAACACCGGGGAGCTGTTTTTT	CSVYTGRNTGELFF
14	-	TRBV10-2	TRBD2	TRBJ2-2	TGCGCCAGCAAAGAACTAGCGGGTGCCGGGGAGCTGTTTTTT	CASKELAGAGELFF
13	few	TRBV6-2/TRBV6-3	TRBD1	TRBJ1-5	TGTGCCAGCAGTCTACAGGGGAGGCAGCCCCAGCATTTT	CASSLQGRQPQHF
17	-	TRBV7-8	TRBD1	TRBJ1-1	TGTGCCAGCAGCTTAGGGGGGACAGCGAGAATGAACACTGAAGCTTTCTTT	CASSLGGTARMNTEAFF
13	-	TRBV4-1	TRBD2	TRBJ2-1	TGCGCCAGCAGCCAATACCTAGCGGCTGAGCAGTTCTTC	CASSQYLAAEQFF
16	few	TRBV9	TRBD2	TRBJ2-1	TGTGCCAGCAGCGACGGGACTAGTCCGACGGGGAATGAGCAGTTCTTC	CASSDGTSPTGNEQFF
15	-	TRBV30	-	TRBJ2-7	TGTGCCTGGAGTTCACCGGGACTCCGGTTTTCCGAGCAGTACTTC	CAWSSPGLRFSEQYF
12	few	TRBV29-1	-	TRBJ2-7	TGCAGCGTTTCCACGGACCACTACGAGCAGTACTTC	CSVSTDHYEQYF
16	few	TRBV4-1	TRBD2	TRBJ2-7	TGCGCCAGCAGCCAAGTCCCGGGACTAACTATATCCGAGCAGTACTTC	CASSQVPGLTISEQYF
14	once	TRBV29-1	TRBD1	TRBJ2-4	TGCAGCGCCCGCGACAGGGGGCCGGGAGACATTCAGTACTTC	CSARDRGPGDIQYF
12	-	TRBV28	-	TRBJ2-1	TGTGCCAGCAGTTTGACCCACGGTGAGCAGTTCTTC	CASSLTHGEQFF
12	-	TRBV20-1	-	TRBJ2-7	TGCGCTCCAGGGATCTTTGAGGGCGAGCAGTACTTC	CAPGIFEGEQYF
14	-	TRBV28	-	TRBJ1-5	TGTGCCAGCAGTCCCTTGTCGCGTCATCAGCCCCAGCATTTT	CASSPLSRHQPQHF
13	few	TRBV7-9	-	TRBJ1-5	TGTGCCAGCAGCTTGACGGAGACTCAGCCCCAGCATTTT	CASSLTETQPQHF
14	few	TRBV4-1	TRBD1	TRBJ1-2	TGCGCCAGCAGCCAAGTTGGGACAGGGCCCGGCTACACCTTC	CASSQVGTGPGYTF
13	many	TRBV29-1	TRBD1	TRBJ2-3	TGCAGCGTTGAAGGCAGGGGGCGAGATACGCAGTATTTT	CSVEGRGRDTQYF
14	once	TRBV7-2	-	TRBJ1-4	TGTGCCAGCAGCCGCGGGGGGGGAGGGGAAAAACTGTTTTTT	CASSRGGGGEKLFF
15	-	TRBV11-1	TRBD2	TRBJ2-3	TGTGCCAGCAGCTTATCTAGCGGGGAAGCAGATACGCAGTATTTT	CASSLSSGEADTQYF
14	-	TRBV5-6	-	TRBJ2-1	TGTGCCAGCAGCTTTTGGGTAAGAGGGGACGAGCAGTTCTTC	CASSFWVRGDEQFF
14	-	TRBV7-2	-	TRBJ1-5	TGTGCCAGCAGCACAGGGTTGGGCAATCAGCCCCAGCATTTT	CASSTGLGNQPQHF
15	many	TRBV12-5	-	TRBJ2-2	TGTGCTAGTGGTCTGCTCAGGGGAGGAACCGGGGAGCTGTTTTTT	CASGLLRGGTGELFF
14	few	TRBV5-1	-	TRBJ1-2	TGCGCCAGCAGCTTCCACTTTACGGGAGATGGCTACACCTTC	CASSFHFTGDGYTF
14	many	TRBV11-2	TRBD2	TRBJ2-7	TGTGCCAGCAGCTCCAGCGGGGGACTGTACGAGCAGTACTTC	CASSSSGGLYEQYF
18	-	TRBV4-1	TRBD1	TRBJ1-2	TGCGCCAGCACACGGTCGGGGACAGGGGGCGCGGGTAACTATGGCTACACCTTC	CASTRSGTGGAGNYGYTF
15	-	TRBV19	TRBD1	TRBJ2-5	TGTGCCAGTAGTATAGATCGGACAGGACAAGAGACCCAGTACTTC	CASSIDRTGQETQYF
15	-	TRBV3-1	-	TRBJ2-3	TGTGCCAGCAGCCAAGGTCTTACCGGCACAGATACGCAGTATTTT	CASSQGLTGTDTQYF
13	-	TRBV4-1	-	TRBJ2-1	TGCGCCAGCAGCCAAGAGGGTCCTTCGGAGCAGTTCTTC	CASSQEGPSEQFF
14	-	TRBV6-2/TRBV6-3	-	TRBJ2-3	TGTGCCAGCAGTTACTTGGCAGGGGCAGATACGCAGTATTTT	CASSYLAGADTQYF
15	few	TRBV7-2	TRBD1	TRBJ2-1	TGTGCCAGCAGCGAGGGACAGGGAACAAGCAATGAGCAGTTCTTC	CASSEGQGTSNEQFF
14	-	TRBV6-5	-	TRBJ2-7	TGTGCCAGCAGACGGACTTCAATCTCCTACGAGCAGTACTTC	CASRRTSISYEQYF
13	-	TRBV20-1	-	TRBJ1-1	TGCAGTGCTCGACTTTGGAAGAACACTGAAGCTTTCTTT	CSARLWKNTEAFF
14	-	TRBV6-2/TRBV6-3	-	TRBJ2-5	TGTGCCAGCAGTTATGGGGGTTTCCAAGAGACCCAGTACTTC	CASSYGGFQETQYF
12	-	TRBV25-1	TRBD1	TRBJ1-1	TGTGCCAGCGGTGTCCTAACAGGGGCAGCTTTCTTT	CASGVLTGAAFF
15	few	TRBV29-1	TRBD2	TRBJ2-3	TGCAGCGTTGGGGGGACTAGCGGTAACACAGATACGCAGTATTTT	CSVGGTSGNTDTQYF
12	-	TRBV29-1	TRBD1	TRBJ2-7	TGCAGCGTTTACAGGGGCAACTACGAGCAGTACTTC	CSVYRGNYEQYF
16	few	TRBV20-1	TRBD2	TRBJ2-5	TGCAGTGCTGCCCCCCTTACTAGCGGGAAGAAAGAGACCCAGTACTTC	CSAAPLTSGKKETQYF
15	-	TRBV6-4	TRBD2	TRBJ2-1	TGTGCCAGCAGTGACCCCCGGGGGGGGGCAGGCGAGCAGTTCTTC	CASSDPRGGAGEQFF
14	few	TRBV2	-	TRBJ1-2	TGTGCCAGCAGTGATAGAGGTCAGGCAGGCGGCTACACCTTC	CASSDRGQAGGYTF
15	once	TRBV7-2	-	TRBJ2-2	TGTGCCAGCAACTTTAGACAGCCGAACACCGGGGAGCTGTTTTTT	CASNFRQPNTGELFF
13	-	TRBV24-1	-	TRBJ2-3	TGTGCCACCAGTGACAGGGACACAGATACGCAGTATTTT	CATSDRDTDTQYF
14	few	TRBV10-3	TRBD1	TRBJ1-1	TGTGCCATCAGACCCGGGACAGGGAACACTGAAGCTTTCTTT	CAIRPGTGNTEAFF
14	-	TRBV6-6	-	TRBJ2-1	TGTGCCAGCAGTTACGACGGCTCCTACAATGAGCAGTTCTTC	CASSYDGSYNEQFF
14	-	TRBV7-2	-	TRBJ2-6	TGTGCCAGCAGCTCTTGGGCCCAACTCGGCGTCCTGACTTTC	CASSSWAQLGVLTF
14	-	TRBV5-6	-	TRBJ2-1	TGTGCCAGCAGCTCCCGGGGAGAGTTCAATGAGCAGTTCTTC	CASSSRGEFNEQFF
15	-	TRBV4-3	-	TRBJ1-6	TGCGCCAGCAGCCAAGGCAGGGACCATAATTCACCCCTCCACTTT	CASSQGRDHNSPLHF
12	few	TRBV29-1	-	TRBJ1-2	TGCAGCGTTGAATTGGACTCCTATGGCTACACCTTC	CSVELDSYGYTF
12	once	TRBV7-8	-	TRBJ1-1	TGTGCCAGCAGCCAGAGGACAGTTGAAGCTTTCTTT	CASSQRTVEAFF
16	few	TRBV5-1	-	TRBJ2-2	TGCGCCAGCAGCTTGGAGGGAGTAGCGGACACCGGGGAGCTGTTTTTT	CASSLEGVADTGELFF
15	-	TRBV9	-	TRBJ1-5	TGTGCCAGCAGCGTAGGACCGAGCCCAAATCAGCCCCAGCATTTT	CASSVGPSPNQPQHF